The clone carrying this T cell receptor (beta chain) was picked up a small number of times. It was from unfractionated whole blood that total RNA was extracted. This sample was taken from a study of human T cells and chemical hapten exposure. Germline trimming cut 5 bases from V and 3 bases from J; bases unmatched to any gene: 12. Germline values: CDR1 SEHNR, CDR2 FQNEAQ (reference sequence). The CDR3 has 18 residues. For the library, individual cDNA molecules each received unique molecular identifiers. TCRdb analysed the reads with MiXCR anew, one entry per CDR3 protein. This repertoire shows about 120,000 distinct CDR3 sequences, 6.5% to 10% found once; its top ten account for 1.2% to 1.5%.

V usage is TRBV7-9 and J usage is TRBJ2-2, with TRBD2 identical over 10 bases. What was sequenced was whole blood. This sequence was found in a human donor in good health. Some clones in this sample may be carry-over from other donors' samples. The CDR3 DNA is TGTGCCAGCAGCCAGCACCTTGGACTAGCGGCTGACACCGGGGAGCTGTTTTTT. Translation: CASSQHLGLAADTGELFF.